These T cell receptor beta chains were read from a single sample in a study of T cells in Graves' hyperthyroidism and ophthalmopathy. TCRdb processed the multiplex PCR reads anew with MiXCR; each CDR3 protein has one entry. Here the sample spans approximately 400,000 distinct CDR3 sequences, around an eighth being singletons. Sequencing was done on a sample of blood. The origin of the receptors is a middle-aged man with Graves' ophthalmopathy. The CDR3 runs from the conserved cysteine through the conserved F or W. The D gene is left open where the match is weak. Not every row has a clone size; where given, it reads once, few, many or a size class.

j_call d_call v_call clone_size cdr3_aa cdr3_nt
TRBJ2-3 TRBD1 TRBV5-4 many CASSAYRGLTDTQYF TGTGCCAGCAGCGCCTACAGGGGCCTCACAGATACGCAGTATTTT
TRBJ2-1 - TRBV18 many CASSPPEREYNEQFF TGTGCCAGCTCACCACCGGAGCGAGAGTACAATGAGCAGTTCTTC
TRBJ1-6 TRBD1 TRBV7-9 few CASSQGQGPSPLHF TGTGCCAGCAGCCAGGGACAGGGGCCATCACCCCTCCACTTT
TRBJ1-5 - TRBV2 many CASSDVVGGQPQHF TGTGCCAGCAGTGACGTTGTGGGGGGTCAGCCCCAGCATTTT
TRBJ1-5 - TRBV30 many CAWNEGRSNQPQHF TGTGCCTGGAACGAGGGACGGAGCAATCAGCCCCAGCATTTT
TRBJ2-1 TRBD1 TRBV9 many CASSERTGSYNEQFF TGTGCCAGCAGCGAACGGACAGGCTCCTACAATGAGCAGTTCTTC
TRBJ2-7 - TRBV5-1 few CASSLGRSDYEQYF TGCGCCAGCAGCTTGGGTAGGAGCGACTACGAGCAGTACTTC
TRBJ1-1 - TRBV4-1 many CASSQAAYTTTEAFF TGCGCCAGCAGCCAAGCAGCGTACACCACCACTGAAGCTTTCTTT
TRBJ2-4 - TRBV5-1 many CASSLVRGDIQYF TGCGCCAGCAGCTTGGTCAGGGGTGACATTCAGTACTTC
TRBJ2-5 - TRBV2 many CATGGGVTETQYF TGTGCCACCGGAGGCGGGGTGACAGAGACCCAGTACTTC
TRBJ2-5 TRBD1 TRBV6-9 few CASSYNRGLGTQYF TGTGCCAGCAGTTATAACAGGGGGCTGGGGACCCAGTACTTC
TRBJ2-2 - TRBV12-3/TRBV12-4 - CASSPTGGVTARTGELFF TGTGCCAGCAGTCCAACTGGAGGGGTGACGGCCCGTACCGGGGAGCTGTTTTTT
TRBJ2-3 - TRBV20-1 many CSARDYREGKGTQYF TGCAGTGCTAGAGATTATCGGGAAGGAAAGGGTACGCAGTATTTT
TRBJ2-3 TRBD1 TRBV20-1 many CSARSRGGASDTQYF TGCAGTGCTCGGAGCAGAGGGGGCGCGTCTGATACGCAGTATTTT
TRBJ1-1 - TRBV7-9 many CASSPSISEAFF TGTGCCAGCAGCCCCAGTATATCTGAAGCTTTCTTT
TRBJ1-2 - TRBV28 - CASSTPPLHGYTF TGTGCCAGCAGTACCCCCCCTTTGCATGGCTACACCTTC
TRBJ2-2 TRBD2 TRBV20-1 few CSAMKAGGTTGELFF TGCAGTGCTATGAAAGCGGGAGGGACCACCGGGGAGCTGTTTTTT